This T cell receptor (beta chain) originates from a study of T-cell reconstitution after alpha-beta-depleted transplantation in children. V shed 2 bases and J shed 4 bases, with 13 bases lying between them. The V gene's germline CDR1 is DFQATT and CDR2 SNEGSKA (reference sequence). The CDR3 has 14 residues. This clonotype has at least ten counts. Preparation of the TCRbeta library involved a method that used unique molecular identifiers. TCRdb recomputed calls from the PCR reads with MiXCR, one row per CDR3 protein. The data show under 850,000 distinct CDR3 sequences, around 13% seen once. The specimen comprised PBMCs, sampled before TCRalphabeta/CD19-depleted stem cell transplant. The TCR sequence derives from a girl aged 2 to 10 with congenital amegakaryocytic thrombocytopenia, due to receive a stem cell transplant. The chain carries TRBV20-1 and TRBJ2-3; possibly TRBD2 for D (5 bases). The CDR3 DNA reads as TGCAGTGCTAGATCGGGGTCCAGCGCAGATACGCAGTATTTT. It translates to CSARSGSSADTQYF.